This TCR beta chain was captured by sequencing in a study of cytomegalovirus exposure and HLA in healthy donors. Germline V gives CDR1 SEHNR, CDR2 FQNEAQ (reference sequence). Trimming took 1 base from V and 7 from J; bases not matched to a gene: 9. This CDR3 is 16 amino acids long. Vbeta (60) and Jbeta (13) primers were used in the PCR. This table comes from immunoSEQ multiplex PCR, and its TCRdb copy is limited to in-frame clones, with some not included. The sample consists of about 140,000 clones, roughly 79% of them appearing once. Regarding the study as a whole: A link between a missense DCLRE1C variant and TCR beta V- and J-gene trimming emerged from a later analysis.

Comments on this clone: Its antigen is undetermined.

V is TRBV7-9 and J is TRBJ2-1; 8 bases map to TRBD2. The sample taken for sequencing was PBMCs. The clonotype comes from a man under 40 in good health and CMV-seropositive. The CDR3 DNA follows: TGTGCCAGCAGCTTAGTTGGCGGGGGGCTCGGTAATGAGCAGTTCTTC. Encoded protein: CASSLVGGGLGNEQFF.